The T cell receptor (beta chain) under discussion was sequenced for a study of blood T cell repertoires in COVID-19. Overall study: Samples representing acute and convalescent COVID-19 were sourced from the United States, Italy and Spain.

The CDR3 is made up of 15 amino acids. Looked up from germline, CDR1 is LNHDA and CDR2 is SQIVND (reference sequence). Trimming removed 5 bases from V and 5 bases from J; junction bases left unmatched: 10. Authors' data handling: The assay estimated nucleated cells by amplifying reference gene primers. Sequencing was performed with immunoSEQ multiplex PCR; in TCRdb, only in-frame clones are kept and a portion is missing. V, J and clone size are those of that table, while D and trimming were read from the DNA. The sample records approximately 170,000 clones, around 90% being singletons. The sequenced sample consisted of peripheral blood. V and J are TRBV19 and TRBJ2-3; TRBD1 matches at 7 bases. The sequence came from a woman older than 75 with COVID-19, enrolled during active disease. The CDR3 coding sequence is TGTGCCAGTAGTCCTACAGGGGCAGATCGAGATACGCAGTATTTT. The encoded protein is CASSPTGADRDTQYF. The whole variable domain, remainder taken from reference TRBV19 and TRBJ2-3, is DGGITQSPKYLFRKEGQNVTLSCEQNLNHDAMYWYRQDPGQGLRLIYYSQIVNDFQKGDIAEGYSVSREKKESFPLTVTSAQKNPTAFYLCASSPTGADRDTQYFGPGTRLTVL.